These 19 T cell receptor beta chains came from one sample sequenced in a study of shared clonotypes between healthy human individuals. Sequencing was performed with immunoSEQ multiplex PCR; in TCRdb, only in-frame clones are kept and a portion is missing. The sample carries approximately 95,000 clones, about 68% recorded once. The source material was memory CD8+ T cells sorted from blood. The subset: CD45RO+ cells pooled with CCR7-negative TemRA cells. The receptors stem from a man between 25 and 39 years old in good health.

The chain links TRBV11-2 to TRBJ2-1, with D perhaps being TRBD1 or TRBD2 (5 bases each). Germline CDR1 and CDR2: SGHAT and FQNNGV. This CDR3 has 14 residues. V shed 5 bases and J shed 2 bases, with 10 bases lying between them. The CDR3 spells CASSREGTYNEQFF. The CDR3 nucleotides read TGTGCCAGCAGCCGCGAGGGGACCTACAATGAGCAGTTCTTC.

The genes are TRBV4-2 and TRBJ2-7; no reliable D call. The germline CDR1 and CDR2 sequences are LGHNA and YNFKEQ. The CDR3 is made up of 13 amino acids. V lost 1 base and J lost 0, with 4 bases in between. This chain's CDR3 is CASSQASSYEQYF. As DNA, the CDR3 is TGTGCCAGCAGCCAAGCCAGCTCCTACGAGCAGTACTTC.

V gene TRBV6-5 combines with J gene TRBJ1-5; D is ambiguous. Trimming shortened V by 6 bases and J by 0 bases, and 12 bases separated the two germline ends. CDR1 MNHEY and CDR2 SVGAGI come from the germline V gene. The length of the CDR3 is 15 residues. In DNA, the CDR3 is TGTGCCAGCAGACAAAGGGTCTATAGCAATCAGCCCCAGCATTTT. Translated: CASRQRVYSNQPQHF.

CDR3 sequence: CASKTLGDGDQPQHF. As DNA, the CDR3 is TGTGCCAGCAAAACCTTGGGGGACGGAGATCAGCCCCAGCATTTT. The genes are TRBV27 and TRBJ1-5, with D possibly being TRBD1 (5 bases). The CDR3 contains 15 residues. Germline V gives CDR1 MNHEY, CDR2 SMNVEV (reference sequence). V gave up 7 bases and J gave up 5 bases, with 18 bases separating them.

This clone was counted once. The chain combines TRBV9 with TRBJ2-7; D is unresolved. Looked up from germline, CDR1 is SGDLS and CDR2 is YYNGEE. The CDR3 runs to 14 residues. Trimming stripped 0 bases from V and 2 bases from J, with 9 bases between. The CDR3 region has the DNA TGTGCCAGCAGCGTAGAGGTAGGAACCTACGAGCAGTACTTC. This encodes CASSVEVGTYEQYF.

The rearrangement uses TRBV28 and TRBJ2-7; TRBD1 might be the D (5 bases). The ends were cut back, 6 bases at V and 2 bases at J, with 8 bases in the middle. Germline CDR1 and CDR2: MDHEN and SYDVKM. The CDR3 contains 12 residues. This chain's CDR3 is CASSQGTYEQYF. For the CDR3, the DNA is TGTGCCAGCAGCCAGGGCACCTACGAGCAGTACTTC.

The CDR3 region is CASSPWLGQVYNEQFF. In nucleotides, the CDR3 is TGTGCCAGCAGTCCATGGTTGGGGCAGGTTTACAATGAGCAGTTCTTC. The chain couples TRBV27 to TRBJ2-1, with D possibly being TRBD1 (5 bases). In germline, CDR1 is MNHEY, CDR2 SMNVEV (reference sequence). This CDR3 spans 16 amino acids. V was trimmed by 5 bases and J by 4 bases, leaving 18 bases between them.

V gene TRBV18 combines with J gene TRBJ2-7; perhaps TRBD2 as D (6 bases). V was trimmed by 3 bases and J by 3 bases, leaving 6 bases between them. The CDR3 has 12 amino acids. In germline, CDR1 is KGHSH, CDR2 LQKENI. CDR3 bases: TGTGCCAGCTCACCGGGAGGCTACGAGCAGTACTTC. Translated: CASSPGGYEQYF.

The genes are TRBV7-9 and TRBJ1-1; D gene uncertain. Germline V gives CDR1 SEHNR, CDR2 FQNEAQ (reference sequence). V gave up 2 bases and J gave up 7 bases, with 2 bases separating them. The CDR3 covers 10 residues. The CDR3 reads CASSLSEAFF. Here the CDR3 DNA reads TGTGCCAGCAGCTTAAGTGAAGCTTTCTTT.

The J gene is TRBJ2-7, the V gene TRBV5-1, with TRBD2 matching 10 bases. CDR1 is SGHRS, CDR2 YFSETQ, per germline. The V and J ends lost 2 bases and 6 bases, in that order; junction bases with no gene match: 8. The CDR3 is 15 residues long. This CDR3 is CASSFASGSGGEQYF. The DNA for the CDR3 is TGCGCCAGCAGCTTTGCTAGCGGGAGCGGGGGCGAGCAGTACTTC.

The V gene is TRBV5-1, the J gene TRBJ1-4; possible D gene TRBD1, 5 bases. The CDR3 runs 15 residues. Germline lookup yields CDR1 SGHRS and CDR2 YFSETQ. The V end lost 1 base, the J end lost 7 bases, and 14 bases lay between the germline ends. CDR3 sequence reads: CASSLKTARGEKLFF. CDR3 sequence (DNA): TGCGCCAGCAGCTTGAAGACAGCAAGGGGTGAAAAACTGTTTTTT.

The chain carries TRBV4-3 and TRBJ2-2; D could derive from TRBD1 or TRBD2 (6 bases each). Germline CDR1 and CDR2: LGHNA and YSLEER. V lost 1 base, J lost 3 bases, and 12 bases lay in between. This CDR3 contains 16 residues. The CDR3 DNA follows: TGCGCCAGCAGCCAAGCAGCAGGGGACTACACCGGGGAGCTGTTTTTT. As protein: CASSQAAGDYTGELFF.

This chain uses TRBV6-5 with TRBJ2-5; possible D gene TRBD1, 6 bases. V gave up 2 bases and J gave up 3 bases, with 10 bases separating them. Per germline, CDR1 MNHEY and CDR2 SVGAGI. This CDR3 comprises 14 residues. Here the CDR3 reads CASSYLAGEETQYF. DNA for the CDR3: TGTGCCAGCAGTTACCTAGCAGGGGAAGAGACCCAGTACTTC.

In the case of this clone: With a much larger clone just one base away, this may be a read error. This specimen includes other DNA sequences encoding the same CDR3. The chain combines TRBV5-1 with TRBJ2-7; tentatively, D is TRBD2 (6 bases). V was clipped by 0 bases and J by 0 bases, with 10 bases between them. The CDR3 length is 15 residues. CDR1 is SGHRS and CDR2 is YFSETQ in the germline V gene. This CDR3 is CASSLVAGSSYEQYF. The CDR3 DNA is TGCGCCAGCAGCTTGGTGGCGGGGAGCTCCTACGAGCAGTACTTC.

Regarding this clone: The junction departs from germline at one end; a sequencing error may be responsible. The chain recombines TRBV27 with TRBJ2-7; D gene ambiguous. CDR1 and CDR2 from the germline V gene are MNHEY and SMNVEV (reference sequence). The CDR3 runs 13 residues. CDR3 sequence: CASSLSLLYEQCF. The CDR3 nucleotides are TGTGCCAGCAGTTTATCCTTACTCTACGAGCAGTGCTTC.

The chain is built from TRBV5-6 and TRBJ2-7, with 8 bases lining up with TRBD1. Losses at the gene ends were 6 bases for V and 4 bases for J; bases not matched to a gene: 9. This CDR3 is 14 amino acids long. Looked up from germline, CDR1 is SGHDT and CDR2 is YYEEEE. The CDR3 bases are TGTGCCAGCACAGACAGGGGTGTTCAGTACGAGCAGTACTTC. Translating it yields CASTDRGVQYEQYF.

This chain links TRBV21-1 with TRBJ1-4; whether TRBD1, the table's D call, matches the DNA was not checked. TRBV21-1 is annotated as a pseudogene. This CDR3 comprises 16 residues. This CDR3 reads CASSKVLGQTAEKLFF. Written as DNA, the CDR3 is TGTGCCAGCAGCAAAGTTCTGGGACAAACAGCGGAAAAACTGTTTTTT.

This clone was observed once. V is TRBV6-5 and J is TRBJ2-1; 7 bases align to TRBD2. CDR3 length equals 14 residues. The junction had 14 bases not matched to a gene; V was cut back by 7 bases and J by 11 bases. The germline V gene has CDR1 MNHEY and CDR2 SVGAGI. CDR3 amino acids: CASIERDPGMKQFF. CDR3 nucleotide sequence: TGTGCCAGCATCGAGCGGGACCCTGGGATGAAGCAGTTCTTC.

This clone has only one observation. The V and J genes are TRBV4-2 and TRBJ1-1, with D maybe TRBD1 (6 bases). Trimming removed 5 bases at V and 5 bases at J, with 12 bases between. The CDR3 has 13 residues. The germline V gene has CDR1 LGHNA and CDR2 YNFKEQ. The CDR3: CASSLQGRTEAFF. The CDR3 DNA follows: TGTGCCAGCAGCTTACAGGGACGGACTGAAGCTTTCTTT.